This T cell receptor (beta chain) stems from a study of blood T cells in healthy people across ages (dated by TCRdb to between 2014 and 2017). About the investigation overall: In model experiments, template switching captured about one uniquely barcoded TCR beta cDNA molecule for every two T cells. Four age groups were formed from the donors: young (average approximately 15 years), middle-aged (roughly 38), aged (62) and long-lived (approximately 78). Age-related changes in TCR beta repertoire diversity were measured in the study by deep sequencing normalized with unique cDNA molecular identifiers. Using the same blood draw, the study looked at two additional independent replicas of 1 million unique cDNA reads for two donors, one aged 18 to 30 and the other aged 80 or older.

Only a few counts were recorded for this clonotype. It lacks a known antigen. The record has no base qualities; no much larger clone is one base away. Inclusive of the bounding cysteine and phenylalanine, the CDR3 is 13 residues long. Of the read, only the CDR3 DNA is kept; its 39 bases are in frame from base 1. V loses 6 bases, J loses 3 bases, and the germline ends lie 14 bases apart. CDR1 is given as DFQATT and CDR2 as SNEGSKA, both from the germline V gene (reference sequence). The full study reports these points: Compared with the aged group, more naive CD4+ T cells, fewer expanded clones and increased TCR diversity were shown by the long-lived group, suggesting age selection. The percentage of naive T cells measured by flow cytometry correlated strongly with observed TCR beta diversity. Since profiling was done on bulk unsorted PBMCs, naive and antigen-experienced compartments could not be conclusively compared. Estimates of total diversity based on one million sequenced T cells were considered lower bounds and underestimates. Observed TCR beta diversity per million T cells fell roughly linearly with age, and a significant reduction was already apparent by age roughly 40. Because the CMV infection status of the donors was unknown, age-related changes in expanded clonotypes may potentially have been confounded.

Libraries were prepared through 5' RACE. Reads for this sample came from an Illumina HiSeq 2500. A second PCR of roughly 7 to 11 cycles was performed with a sample-barcoded 5' primer and a J-beta primer mix. A unique molecular identifier was introduced onto each TCR beta cDNA molecule by a template-switch 5' adaptor carrying 12 random nucleotides. At least 2.5 million CDR3-containing paired-end reads were obtained from each sample. All of the RNA was converted into first-strand cDNA using the Mint cDNA synthesis kit, with a TRBC-specific oligonucleotide serving as the primer. All cDNA was treated with uracil-DNA glycosylase and then went through a first 18-cycle PCR with the universal primers M1SS and BC2_uni_R. In the authors' own workflow: For normalization, 1 million high-quality reads, each with a distinct molecular identifier, were randomly selected from each sample. Reads sharing molecular identifiers were discarded rather than binned into consensus sequences. MiTCR, with a Q25 quality threshold and the strictest error-elimination algorithm, was used for CDR3 identification, clonotype clustering and error correction. Lower-bound total TCR beta diversity was estimated with a nonparametric unseen species model using Euler transformation. TCRdb reworked the public reads: Q25 trimming with fastp, MiXCR clone assembly, productive beta chains retained. Entries are consolidated by CDR3 protein sequence, retaining the most common genes and DNA. In this record, the V and J calls reflect TCRdb's handling and not the investigators' own analysis. The sample data list approximately 780,000 distinct CDR3 sequences, and roughly 26% of these were observed just once. The ten top clones hold about 2.9% of the sample.

Systemically healthy Caucasian individuals from Russia, 39 in total and aged about 6 to 95 years, were included as donors. Each donor gave ten milliliters of peripheral blood, collected into EDTA-treated Vacutainer tubes. Ficoll-Paque density-gradient centrifugation was used to isolate PBMCs, with at least 6 million per sample. Trizol reagent was used to extract total RNA from the PBMCs, yielding at least 6 micrograms per sample. For every donor, flow cytometry on a PBMC aliquot measured the percentage of naive CD45RAhigh/CD27high T cells. This sample was shared with a second study, whose subject was T cells of mothers and their children. Per that second paper: Nine systemically healthy Caucasian individuals served as donors, namely three mothers together with their six children. cDNA synthesis used all of the extracted RNA, with around 1.6 ug of RNA in each 15 ul reaction. In the second PCR, the M1S primer added sample barcodes and 2-4 random nucleotides. Over 9.5 million TCR beta CDR3 reads came from each mother, compared with millions of reads from each child. TCR recombination output is similarly shaped by thymic selection in related and unrelated pairs, with a minor effect exerted by inherited differences. Normalized repertoire overlap was always slightly but never significantly higher in related than unrelated mother-child pairs. No persistent microchimeric T cell clones were detected, at a sensitivity of 80 to 100 clones per million clonotypes. Deep NGS was used in the study to compare the TCR beta repertoires of mothers and children and to look for features that separate related mother-child pairs from unrelated individuals. On average, the children were about 12 +/- 4 years old, while the mothers were approximately 41 +/- 4 years old. After adapter ligation was performed with NEBNext reagents, the libraries were sequenced on an Illumina HiSeq 2000 with 100+100 nt paired-end reads. To avoid cross-contamination, the mother libraries and the child libraries were prepared a month apart and sequenced in separate runs. For each donor, somewhere between about 450,000 and 2,000,000 distinct TCR beta clonotypes were identified. Naive TCR beta clonotypes were estimated from low-frequency clonotypes matched to each donor's FACS-determined naive share, without sorting.

The receptor was isolated from a boy aged 5-17 years in good health. Sequencing input: blood. The V gene is TRBV20-1 and the J gene is TRBJ2-5; TRBD1 is a possible D gene, resting on 6 matching bases. DNA sequence: TGCAGTGCGCCACTAGGGGGAAAAGAGACCCAGTACTTC. This yields the protein CSAPLGGKETQYF.